A single sample is the source of the 11 T cell receptor beta chains below, sequenced in a study of control samples from healthy donors and cancer patients. TCRdb keeps only in-frame clones here, not all; method: immunoSEQ multiplex PCR. The sample records about 120,000 clones, around 89% being singletons. Sequences were obtained from blood. The source is a man aged 40-50 years in good health.

The chain carries TRBV11-2 and TRBJ2-4; the D gene is possibly TRBD2 (6 bases). The ends were cut back, 5 bases at V and 7 bases at J, with 18 bases in the middle. This CDR3 spans 15 amino acids. Germline values: CDR1 SGHAT, CDR2 FQNNGV. The CDR3 sequence is CASSDYRRGRNIQYF. The DNA of the CDR3 is TGTGCCAGCAGCGATTACAGGAGGGGCAGGAACATTCAGTACTTC.

This clone has a single count. The chain uses TRBV5-6 and TRBJ2-7; D ambiguous. V lost 3 bases to trimming and J lost 1 base, with 11 bases between them. The germline CDR1 and CDR2 sequences are SGHDT and YYEEEE. The CDR3 is 14 residues long. In DNA form, the CDR3 reads TGTGCCAGCAGCTCGGATTTAGTTTCCTACGAGCAGTACTTC. This sequence encodes CASSSDLVSYEQYF.

The chain links TRBV9 to TRBJ1-1; 7 bases align to TRBD1. With V trimmed by 0 bases and J by 7 bases, 9 bases remained unmatched. The CDR3 totals 15 residues. CDR1 and CDR2 (germline): SGDLS, YYNGEE. The chain's CDR3 is CASSVVGGGTVEAFF. The CDR3 DNA reads TGTGCCAGCAGCGTAGTAGGAGGAGGGACAGTTGAAGCTTTCTTT. The variable domain in full, with the rest retrieved from reference TRBV9 and TRBJ1-1, is DSGVTQTPKHLITATGQRVTLRCSPRSGDLSVYWYQQSLDQGLQFLIQYYNGEERAKGNILERFSAQQFPDLHSELNLSSLELGDSALYFCASSVVGGGTVEAFFGQGTRLTVV.

The rearrangement uses TRBV19 and TRBJ1-4; 7 nucleotides align to TRBD1. Losses at the gene ends were 9 bases for V and 3 bases for J; bases not matched to a gene: 10. Germline-derived CDR1 and CDR2 are LNHDA and SQIVND (reference sequence). The CDR3 has 15 amino acids. CDR3 nucleotide sequence: TGTGCCAGCAAAGACCAAGGGGGCTCTAATGAAAAACTGTTTTTT. This translates into CASKDQGGSNEKLFF.

V is TRBV27 and J is TRBJ2-6; D not certain. Germline assignment: CDR1 MNHEY and CDR2 SMNVEV (reference sequence). Trimming stripped 6 bases from V and 3 bases from J, with 6 bases between. The CDR3 sequence is 13 residues long. The CDR3 nucleotides are TGTGCCAGCAGCCGGAGTGGGGCCAACGTCCTGACTTTC. It encodes CASSRSGANVLTF.

This chain uses TRBV6-1 with TRBJ1-2; no firm D call. Germline-derived CDR1 and CDR2 are MNHNS and SASEGT. Deletions cut 1 base from V and 5 bases from J, with 14 bases between. The CDR3 covers 15 residues. CDR3 in amino acids: CASSEGSTQAYGYTF. CDR3 coding DNA: TGTGCCAGCAGTGAAGGTAGTACCCAGGCTTATGGCTACACCTTC.

The chain employs TRBV6-5 and TRBJ2-7, with D maybe TRBD2 (5 bases). Looked up from germline, CDR1 is MNHEY and CDR2 is SVGAGI. The V and J ends lost 6 bases and 2 bases respectively, with 11 bases between them. This CDR3 is 13 amino acids long. CDR3 region: CASSSGNTYEQYF. DNA for the CDR3: TGTGCCAGCAGCTCCGGGAACACCTACGAGCAGTACTTC.

The table lists this clone with a count of one. The J gene is TRBJ2-3, the V gene TRBV19; D may be TRBD1 (5 bases). Germline CDR1 is LNHDA and CDR2 is SQIVND (reference sequence). V was pared by 2 bases and J by 2 bases, with 11 bases between. The CDR3 is made up of 15 amino acids. The CDR3: CASSIQTAFTDTQYF. The CDR3 DNA reads TGTGCCAGTAGTATACAGACAGCATTCACAGATACGCAGTATTTT.

Only one count was recorded for this clone. V usage is TRBV21-1 and J usage is TRBJ1-4. TRBV21-1 is a listed pseudogene. The CDR3 is made up of 14 amino acids. CDR3 DNA: TGTGCCAGCCCCATAGCCGAACCAAATGAAAAACTGTTTTTT. It encodes CASPIAEPNEKLFF.

V and J are TRBV7-8 and TRBJ1-2; D is unresolved. CDR3 size: 17 residues. Trimming removed 5 bases at V and 0 bases at J, with 19 bases between. The germline gives CDR1 SGHVS, CDR2 FQNEAQ. The CDR3 nucleotides read TGTGCCAGCAGCATCAATAGCCCGCAGGCAACTAACTATGGCTACACCTTC. It yields the protein CASSINSPQATNYGYTF.

This clone was seen a few times. The chain combines TRBV2 with TRBJ1-1, with D possibly being TRBD1 (5 bases). V was clipped by 2 bases and J by 5 bases, with 15 bases between them. CDR3 length equals 15 residues. Per germline, CDR1 SNHLY and CDR2 FYNNEI. CDR3 sequence (DNA): TGTGCCAGCAGTGAATTCCAGGGAAGCAGAACTGAAGCTTTCTTT. This gives the protein CASSEFQGSRTEAFF.